This passage covers 20 T cell receptor beta chains from one sample sequenced in a study of cytomegalovirus exposure and HLA in healthy donors. A multiplex PCR was run with 60 Vbeta primers and 13 Jbeta primers. Measured with immunoSEQ multiplex PCR; TCRdb has only the in-frame clones, and not every one. Of around 130,000 clones in the sample, around four fifths were seen once. Material: PBMCs. These receptors all come from a man aged 35 to 55 in good health and CMV-seronegative.

The V gene is TRBV27, the J gene TRBJ1-1, with TRBD1 matching over 7 bases. Trimming removed 1 base from V and 0 bases from J; junction bases left unmatched: 5. Germline CDR1 MNHEY, CDR2 SMNVEV (reference sequence). The CDR3 totals 16 residues. CDR3 in DNA: TGTGCCAGCAGTTTATGGCCAGGGGGGATGAACACTGAAGCTTTCTTT. It is translated as CASSLWPGGMNTEAFF.

The rearrangement uses TRBV15 and TRBJ2-5, with D maybe TRBD2 (6 bases). Gene TRBJ2-7 matches the end of the DNA better, so the J call may be wrong. The germline gives CDR1 LNHNV, CDR2 YYDKDF (reference sequence). The CDR3 loop spans 17 amino acids. The CDR3 loop reads CATSRVMGTAGTYEQYF. In DNA, the CDR3 is TGTGCCACCAGCAGAGTAATGGGCACCGCGGGAACCTACGAGCAGTACTTC.

This clone has only a few counts. The chain employs TRBV18 and TRBJ2-7, with D tentatively TRBD1 (6 bases). The CDR3 is 14 amino acids. V lost 5 bases to trimming and J lost 6 bases, with 17 bases between them. Germline CDR1 is KGHSH and CDR2 is LQKENI. As DNA, the CDR3 is TGTGCCAGCTCAATCGACCTATCCAGGGGCGAGCAGTACTTC. It is translated as CASSIDLSRGEQYF.

The V call is TRBV19, the J call TRBJ1-4; maybe TRBD1 (5 bases). The germline V gene encodes CDR1 LNHDA and CDR2 SQIVND (reference sequence). V shed 10 bases and J shed 3 bases, with 18 bases lying between them. This CDR3 contains 15 residues. CDR3 nucleotide sequence: TGTGCCACCTCGAGTGGGGGGATTCCTAATGAAAAACTGTTTTTT. Its protein product is CATSSGGIPNEKLFF. Drawing the rest from reference TRBV19 and TRBJ1-4, the complete variable domain is DGGITQSPKYLFRKEGQNVTLSCEQNLNHDAMYWYRQDPGQGLRLIYYSQIVNDFQKGDIAEGYSVSREKKESFPLTVTSAQKNPTAFYLCATSSGGIPNEKLFFGSGTQLSVL.

The chain recombines TRBV19 with TRBJ2-1; 7 bases fit TRBD2. The CDR3 has 15 residues. Germline V gene sequence: CDR1 LNHDA, CDR2 SQIVND (reference sequence). The trim removed 0 bases at V and 10 bases at J, leaving 9 bases unmatched. The CDR3 here is CASSIDVRAGEEQFF. As DNA, the CDR3 is TGTGCCAGTAGTATAGACGTACGGGCGGGAGAGGAGCAGTTCTTC.

V usage is TRBV30 and J usage is TRBJ1-4, with D perhaps matching TRBD1 (6 bases). The CDR3 is made up of 12 amino acids. The V and J ends lost 5 bases and 6 bases respectively, with 10 bases between them. In germline, CDR1 is GTSNPN, CDR2 SVGIG (reference sequence). The CDR3 loop reads CAWGQSDEKLFF. Here the CDR3 DNA reads TGTGCCTGGGGACAGAGCGATGAAAAACTGTTTTTT.

The chain recombines TRBV4-3 with TRBJ1-1, with D possibly TRBD1 on 6 matching bases. The germline V gene has CDR1 LGHNA and CDR2 YSLEER. V shed 3 bases and J shed 6 bases, with 14 bases lying between them. This CDR3 is built from 14 residues. The CDR3 DNA reads as TGCGCCAGCAGCCATGCGGCGGGGGGCCCTGAAGCTTTCTTT. Translation: CASSHAAGGPEAFF.

This clone has more than one count but fewer than ten. The gene calls are TRBV5-1 and TRBJ2-1, with D possibly matching TRBD1 (5 bases). V was pared by 2 bases and J by 7 bases, with 16 bases between. This CDR3 spans 15 amino acids. Germline V gene sequence: CDR1 SGHRS, CDR2 YFSETQ. CDR3 protein: CASSFGRAIQNEQFF. The CDR3 coding sequence is TGCGCCAGCAGCTTTGGCAGGGCGATCCAAAATGAGCAGTTCTTC.

The chain joins TRBV13 to TRBJ1-3; 8 bases align to TRBD1. The V and J ends lost 2 bases and 2 bases, in that order; junction bases with no gene match: 11. Germline loops: CDR1 PRHDT, CDR2 FYEKMQ (reference sequence). The length of the CDR3 is 18 residues. CDR3 bases: TGTGCCAGCAGCTTAACCGGAGGACAGGGATTGACTGGAAACACCATATATTTT. Translating gives CASSLTGGQGLTGNTIYF. The full variable domain, in which reference TRBV13 and TRBJ1-3 provide the parts outside the CDR3, is AAGVIQSPRHLIKEKRETATLKCYPIPRHDTVYWYQQGPGQDPQFLISFYEKMQSDKGSIPDRFSAQQFSDYHSELNMSSLELGDSALYFCASSLTGGQGLTGNTIYFGEGSWLTVV.

The table lists this clone with a count of one. This chain's CDR3 is CASSLAGLAGSSYEQYF. In DNA form, the CDR3 reads TGTGCCAGCAGTTTGGCGGGACTAGCGGGGAGCTCCTACGAGCAGTACTTC. The rearrangement joins TRBV28 to TRBJ2-7; 13 bases match TRBD2. V trimming: 3 bases; J trimming: 0 bases; junction bases outside the gene matches: 5. The germline V gene encodes CDR1 MDHEN and CDR2 SYDVKM. This CDR3 contains 17 residues. Variable domain in full (rest from reference TRBV28 and TRBJ2-7): DVKVTQSSRYLVKRTGEKVFLECVQDMDHENMFWYRQDPGLGLRLIYFSYDVKMKEKGDIPEGYSVSREKKERFSLILESASTNQTSMYLCASSLAGLAGSSYEQYFGPGTRLTVT.

The sample holds a few counts of this clone. The J gene is TRBJ1-1, the V gene TRBV28; no clear D gene. V lost 5 bases, J lost 3 bases, and 13 bases lay in between. This CDR3 spans 14 amino acids. The germline V gene has CDR1 MDHEN and CDR2 SYDVKM. DNA for the CDR3: TGTGCCAGCAGTGGACCGGCGGGTTACACTGAAGCTTTCTTT. Translation: CASSGPAGYTEAFF.

This chain links TRBV29-1 with TRBJ2-6; 8 nucleotides agree with TRBD1. This CDR3 region has 15 residues. V lost 2 bases, J lost 3 bases, and 3 bases stayed unmatched. Germline V CDR1 and CDR2: SQVTM, ANQGSEA. The CDR3 nucleotides read TGCAGCGTTGAATTCAGGGGGCTTGGGGCCAACGTCCTGACTTTC. Translated: CSVEFRGLGANVLTF. Using reference TRBV29-1 and TRBJ2-6 for the parts outside the CDR3, the full variable domain is SAVISQKPSRDICQRGTSLTIQCQVDSQVTMMFWYRQQPGQSLTLIATANQGSEATYESGFVIDKFPISRPNLTFSTLTVSNMSPEDSSIYLCSVEFRGLGANVLTFGAGSRLTVL.

The chain combines TRBV5-1 with TRBJ1-6; the match to TRBD1 covers 7 bases. J was trimmed by 4 bases and V by 4 bases; bases with no gene match: 8. Germline assignment: CDR1 SGHRS and CDR2 YFSETQ. The CDR3 contains 16 residues. The CDR3 loop is CASSPEGARYNSPLHF. The CDR3 DNA is TGCGCCAGCAGCCCAGAGGGGGCTAGGTATAATTCACCCCTCCACTTT.

The V call is TRBV9, the J call TRBJ2-1, with TRBD2 matching over 7 bases. V trimming: 4 bases; J trimming: 5 bases; junction bases outside the gene matches: 9. The V gene's germline CDR1 is SGDLS and CDR2 YYNGEE. The CDR3 runs 15 residues. Written as DNA, the CDR3 is TGTGCCAGCAGCCCAGGACTAGGAAGTGACAATGAGCAGTTCTTC. Translation: CASSPGLGSDNEQFF.

The chain couples TRBV9 to TRBJ1-3, with 8 bases that match TRBD1. V dropped 4 bases and J dropped 4; count of bases not matched to a gene: 7. The CDR3 covers 15 residues. CDR1 is SGDLS, CDR2 YYNGEE, per germline. This chain's CDR3 is CASSPQGARGNTIYF. The CDR3 DNA reads TGTGCCAGCAGCCCTCAGGGGGCGCGAGGAAACACCATATATTTT.

The rearrangement uses TRBV29-1 and TRBJ1-1; 8 bases align to TRBD1. Germline trimming cut 0 bases from V and 8 bases from J; bases unmatched to any gene: 5. Germline CDR1 reads SQVTM; CDR2 reads ANQGSEA. The CDR3 is made up of 13 amino acids. CDR3 region: CSVEERTGREAFF. In DNA, the CDR3 is TGCAGCGTTGAAGAAAGGACAGGGCGAGAAGCTTTCTTT.

The chain couples TRBV7-2 to TRBJ1-6, with no clear D. The CDR3 covers 14 residues. Germline CDR1 is SGHTA and CDR2 is FQGNSA. Trimming removed 0 bases at V and 6 bases at J, with 6 bases between. The CDR3 DNA reads TGTGCCAGCAGCTTAGCAGGGAGTAATTCACCCCTCCACTTT. Its translation: CASSLAGSNSPLHF. The variable domain in full, completed from reference TRBV7-2 and TRBJ1-6, reads GAGVSQSPSNKVTEKGKDVELRCDPISGHTALYWYRQSLGQGLEFLIYFQGNSAPDKSGLPSDRFSAERTGGSVSTLTIQRTQQEDSAVYLCASSLAGSNSPLHFGNGTRLTVT.

Note on this clone: The junction differs from germline at one of its ends, possibly a read error. V is TRBV7-9 and J is TRBJ2-5; D remains unclear. The CDR3 is made up of 12 amino acids. Per the germline V gene, CDR1 is SEHNR and CDR2 is FQNEAQ (reference sequence). The CDR3 is CASSWKDWQVDF. The CDR3 DNA is TGTGCCAGCAGCTGGAAGGATTGGCAGGTGGACTTC.

The J gene is TRBJ2-7, the V gene TRBV6-1, with a weak D call TRBD1 (5 bases). V lost 1 base, J lost 4 bases, and 17 bases lay in between. Looked up from germline, CDR1 is MNHNS and CDR2 is SASEGT. The CDR3 extends over 16 amino acids. The CDR3 reads CASSEVSSGSMYEQYF. The CDR3 DNA is TGTGCCAGCAGTGAAGTATCCTCAGGGTCTATGTACGAGCAGTACTTC.

The chain uses TRBV6-1 and TRBJ1-2, with D perhaps TRBD1 (5 bases). The CDR3 spans 15 residues. The germline CDR1 and CDR2 sequences are MNHNS and SASEGT. With 1 base removed from V and 0 bases from J, the gap between germline ends came to 9 bases. CDR3 protein: CASSEVGATNYGYTF. CDR3 sequence (DNA): TGTGCCAGCAGTGAAGTTGGGGCAACTAACTATGGCTACACCTTC.